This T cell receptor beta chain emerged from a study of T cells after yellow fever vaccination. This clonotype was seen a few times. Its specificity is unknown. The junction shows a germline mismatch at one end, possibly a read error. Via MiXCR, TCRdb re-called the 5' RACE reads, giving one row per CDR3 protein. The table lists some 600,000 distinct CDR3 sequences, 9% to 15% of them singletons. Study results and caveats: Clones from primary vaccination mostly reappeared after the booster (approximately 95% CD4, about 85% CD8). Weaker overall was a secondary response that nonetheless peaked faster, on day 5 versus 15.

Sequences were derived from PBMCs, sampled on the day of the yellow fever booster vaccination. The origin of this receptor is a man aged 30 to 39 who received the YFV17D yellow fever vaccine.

DNA of the CDR3: TGTGCCACCAGTAGCGGGACCGAAAATTGGGAGCTGTTTTTT. It is translated as CATSSGTENWELFF. The chain joins TRBV10-3 to TRBJ2-2, with TRBD2 matching over 8 bases. The CDR3 runs to 14 residues. The V gene's germline CDR1 is ENHRY and CDR2 SYGVKD.